Included here is one T cell receptor beta chain sequence, with context. The antigen it binds to is not known. Per-base quality was not reported, and no clone a single base away is much larger than it. V was cut back by 0 bases and J by 5 bases, leaving a gap of 8 bases between them. Via the germline V gene (reference sequence), CDR1 is SGHKS and CDR2 YYEKEE. The CDR3 goes from the cysteine to the phenylalanine over 13 residues. Only CDR3 DNA remains: 39 bases, in frame from the first base. This entry belongs to a study of OX40 agonist ivuxolimab in advanced cancers. Some background on the complete study: The costimulatory receptor OX40 (CD134) was targeted by ivuxolimab, a fully human IgG2 agonistic monoclonal antibody. Intravenous ivuxolimab was administered to patients every 2 weeks at six dose levels: 0.01, 0.1, 0.3, 1.5, 3 and 10 mg/kg. Of the roughly 54 patients in dose escalation, around 20 had hepatocellular carcinoma, some 15 had melanoma, 9 had renal cell carcinoma and 9 had head and neck cancer. A male proportion of 75% to 85% and a mean age of 60 years, ranging from about 20 to 85, were recorded for the dose-escalation cohort. Prior anti-PD-1, anti-PD-L1 or anti-CTLA-4 therapy was permitted, and checkpoint inhibitors had been received by roughly 40% of dose-escalation patients. Partial responses occurred in three dose-escalation patients: two with cutaneous melanoma and one with hepatocellular carcinoma. Peripheral TCRbeta sequencing was intended to test whether TCR sequence diversity was altered and clonal T-cell expansion was caused by ivuxolimab. The paper describes the monotherapy dose-escalation part (N of about 52 patients) of the phase I trial of ivuxolimab. General findings and caveats noted by the study authors: Clonal expansion of both CD4+ and CD8+ blood T cells was observed from baseline to week 6 at doses 0.1 to 3.0 mg/kg. In partial responders in the 0.1-3.0 mg/kg groups, normalized peripheral clonal expansion was found to be among the lowest, especially among CD8+ T cells. Which antigens the clonally expanded peripheral T cells were specific for was not determined. Low levels of normalized T-cell clonal expansion were also seen in some nonresponding patients. After ivuxolimab, CD8+ T cells had more expanded clones than CD4+ T cells on average.

Genomic DNA was extracted from sorted cells for sequencing of the TCRbeta CDR3 region. The immunoSEQ Assay was used for sequencing of TCRbeta CDR3 regions. TCRdb holds this immuneACCESS table with in-frame rearrangements only. Some clones are missing; in checked studies, unresolved V genes explain under half, and the rest has no known cause. The sample table shows tens of thousands of clones, and 85% to 95% are seen once. Less than 0.35% of the sample belongs to the ten largest clones. Patients with a history of autoimmune disease or receiving systemic immunosuppression were excluded from the trial. In every dose cohort, peripheral blood was drawn for TCR sequencing at baseline, cycle 4 day 1, and cycle 7 day 1. The samples were taken from a phase I, first-in-human, multicenter, open-label dose-escalation trial of ivuxolimab. Adults with locally advanced or metastatic melanoma, renal cell, hepatocellular, or head and neck squamous cell carcinoma were enrolled in the trial. Before TCR sequencing, CD4+ T cells and CD8+ T cells were sorted from peripheral blood as separate populations.

Sequencing used CD4+ or CD8+ T cells sorted from blood, obtained in a trial of the OX40 agonist ivuxolimab. This TCR derives from an adult with an advanced solid tumor such as melanoma, head and neck, liver or kidney cancer. Here the chain combines TRBV5-5 and TRBJ2-5, with TRBD2 tentatively as D gene (5 bases match). Here is the DNA: TGTGCCAGCAGCTTGGTCGGGGAGGAGACCCAGTACTTC. Its translation is CASSLVGEETQYF. Where the CDR3 stops, the reference TRBV5-5 and TRBJ2-5 genes take over; the full variable domain is DAGVTQSPTHLIKTRGQQVTLRCSPISGHKSVSWYQQVLGQGPQFIFQYYEKEERGRGNFPDRFSARQFPNYSSELNVNALLLGDSALYLCASSLVGEETQYFGPGTRLLVL.